What follows are 23 T cell receptor beta chains derived from one specimen sequenced in a study of cytomegalovirus exposure and HLA in healthy donors. Vbeta (60) and Jbeta (13) primers were used in the PCR. Profiled with immunoSEQ multiplex PCR; TCRdb holds only in-frame clones, not every one. The sample lists 150,000 to 160,000 clones, 74% occurring once. The sequencing sample was made of PBMCs. These receptors came from a man younger than 40 in good health and CMV-seronegative.

V is TRBV7-8 and J is TRBJ1-4; D gene unclear. Per the germline V gene, CDR1 is SGHVS and CDR2 is FQNEAQ. The CDR3 has 14 amino acids. V gave up 5 bases and J gave up 10 bases, with 17 bases separating them. The CDR3, as DNA: TGTGCCAGCAGCCCGAGTCGGGGTGGCGGAAAACTGTTTTTT. It translates to CASSPSRGGGKLFF.

This clone has more than one count but fewer than ten. The gene calls are TRBV19 and TRBJ2-1, with TRBD2 matching 10 bases. V dropped 3 bases and J dropped 2; count of bases not matched to a gene: 10. CDR3 size: 18 residues. CDR1 and CDR2 (germline): LNHDA, SQIVND (reference sequence). CDR3 sequence (DNA): TGTGCCAGTAGTATTTTCGGTAGCGGGGGGCCCACCTACAATGAGCAGTTCTTC. Protein product: CASSIFGSGGPTYNEQFF.

This clone was counted between two and nine times. V usage is TRBV5-5 and J usage is TRBJ1-4; weak D call: TRBD1 (6 bases). Trimming removed 1 base at V and 4 bases at J, with 11 bases between. Germline loops: CDR1 SGHKS, CDR2 YYEKEE (reference sequence). The CDR3 contains 15 residues. This CDR3 reads CASSLTGQLNEKLFF. The CDR3 DNA reads as TGTGCCAGCAGCTTGACCGGACAGCTTAATGAAAAACTGTTTTTT. The variable domain in full, completed from reference TRBV5-5 and TRBJ1-4, reads DAGVTQSPTHLIKTRGQQVTLRCSPISGHKSVSWYQQVLGQGPQFIFQYYEKEERGRGNFPDRFSARQFPNYSSELNVNALLLGDSALYLCASSLTGQLNEKLFFGSGTQLSVL.

This chain links TRBV4-1 with TRBJ2-7, with D hard to call. Germline CDR1 is MGHRA and CDR2 is YSYEKL. The CDR3 consists of 14 residues. V lost 0 bases and J lost 4, with 10 bases in between. The CDR3 reads CASSQEMNSYEQYF. The CDR3 coding sequence is TGCGCCAGCAGCCAAGAAATGAACTCGTACGAGCAGTACTTC.

There are a few counts of this clone. At one of its ends the junction is not consistent with the germline gene, which may arise from a read error. The rearrangement uses TRBV2 and TRBJ1-5, with 10 nucleotides matching TRBD1. The CDR3 covers 14 residues. The germline CDR1 and CDR2 sequences are SNHLY and FYNNEI. This CDR3 reads CASRATGGNQPQNF. CDR3 nucleotide sequence: TGTGCCAGCAGGGCGACAGGGGGCAATCAGCCCCAGAATTTT.

The V gene is TRBV28, the J gene TRBJ2-1; 7 bases agree with TRBD2. The CDR3 length is 15 residues. V shed 1 base, J shed 6 bases, and the junction held 6 bases outside the gene matches. The germline gives CDR1 MDHEN, CDR2 SYDVKM. CDR3 DNA: TGTGCCAGCAGTTTATTCGGGAGGACTGGCAATGAGCAGTTCTTC. Translated: CASSLFGRTGNEQFF.

This clone was detected only a few times. The CDR3 loop is CSVRQGMNTEAFF. The CDR3 bases are TGCAGCGTACGACAGGGCATGAACACTGAAGCTTTCTTT. The rearrangement uses TRBV29-1 and TRBJ1-1, with 7 bases lining up with TRBD1. The length of the CDR3 is 13 residues. V was clipped by 6 bases and J by 0 bases; unmatched bases: 4. The germline CDR1 and CDR2 sequences are SQVTM and ANQGSEA.

The J gene is TRBJ1-1, the V gene TRBV29-1; tentative D call: TRBD1 (6 bases). Germline lookup yields CDR1 SQVTM and CDR2 ANQGSEA. Trimming removed 5 bases from V and 5 bases from J, with 15 bases in between. The CDR3 contains 13 residues. The CDR3 protein is CSVRRQGKTEAFF. The CDR3 region has the DNA TGCAGCGTTCGTCGGCAGGGGAAGACTGAAGCTTTCTTT.

The V gene is TRBV9, the J gene TRBJ1-5; D gene uncertain. CDR1 and CDR2 from the germline V gene are SGDLS and YYNGEE. V lost 0 bases to trimming and J lost 0 bases, with 7 bases between them. The CDR3 is 15 residues long. CDR3 sequence reads: CASSVAPDSNQPQHF. The CDR3 coding sequence is TGTGCCAGCAGCGTAGCTCCAGATAGCAATCAGCCCCAGCATTTT.

The gene calls are TRBV7-9 and TRBJ2-7; 7 bases are shared with TRBD1. Germline assignment: CDR1 SEHNR and CDR2 FQNEAQ (reference sequence). V shed 5 bases and J 2 bases; nucleotides not matched to a gene: 6. The CDR3 runs to 14 residues. The DNA of the CDR3 is TGTGCCAGCAGCGCTGACAGGGCCACCTACGAGCAGTACTTC. This sequence encodes CASSADRATYEQYF.

The chain joins TRBV4-3 to TRBJ1-1, with D perhaps matching TRBD1 (6 bases). This CDR3 has 16 residues. Germline V CDR1 and CDR2: LGHNA, YSLEER. V was cut by 3 bases and J by 5 bases, with 19 bases left in between. CDR3 residues: CASSQMAQGWGTEAFF. The CDR3 nucleotides read TGCGCCAGCAGCCAGATGGCTCAGGGGTGGGGGACTGAAGCTTTCTTT.

V usage is TRBV15 and J usage is TRBJ2-1, with 13 bases identical to TRBD2. CDR3 length: 16 residues. Trimming removed 5 bases from V and 4 bases from J; junction bases left unmatched: 5. CDR1 LNHNV and CDR2 YYDKDF come from the germline V gene (reference sequence). This CDR3 is CATSGGLAGEYNEQFF. CDR3 nucleotide sequence: TGTGCCACCAGCGGAGGACTAGCGGGGGAGTACAATGAGCAGTTCTTC.

V gene TRBV25-1 combines with J gene TRBJ2-3; the match to TRBD1 covers 7 bases. The CDR3 contains 14 residues. V lost 6 bases and J lost 0; bases outside the gene matches: 3. Germline V gene data show CDR1 as MGHDK and CDR2 as SYGVNS. The DNA of the CDR3 is TGTGCCAGCAGAGACAGGGTTAGCACAGATACGCAGTATTTT. As protein: CASRDRVSTDTQYF.

The chain couples TRBV5-6 to TRBJ1-4; D unclear. The CDR3 has 13 residues. Deletions cut 0 bases from V and 5 bases from J, with 5 bases between. Germline CDR1 SGHDT, CDR2 YYEEEE. CDR3 amino acids: CASSLAGNEKLFF. The CDR3 nucleotides read TGTGCCAGCAGCTTGGCCGGGAATGAAAAACTGTTTTTT.

CDR3: CASRAQGATYEQYF. The CDR3, as DNA: TGTGCCAGCAGGGCACAGGGGGCAACCTACGAGCAGTACTTC. This rearrangement joins TRBV6-5 to TRBJ2-7, with 9 bases aligning to TRBD1. Germline lookup yields CDR1 MNHEY and CDR2 SVGAGI. The ends lost 6 bases at V and 2 bases at J; junction bases unmatched: 5. There are 14 residues in the CDR3.

The chain joins TRBV28 to TRBJ2-7, with a weak D call TRBD1 (6 bases). Germline loops: CDR1 MDHEN, CDR2 SYDVKM. The CDR3 length is 16 residues. The V end was cut by 5 bases, the J end by 3 bases, with 20 bases between. The CDR3 nucleotides are TGTGCCAGCAGTGCTCCGGGACACAGTAACCTCTACGAGCAGTACTTC. It specifies CASSAPGHSNLYEQYF. The full variable domain, its missing parts supplied by reference TRBV28 and TRBJ2-7, is DVKVTQSSRYLVKRTGEKVFLECVQDMDHENMFWYRQDPGLGLRLIYFSYDVKMKEKGDIPEGYSVSREKKERFSLILESASTNQTSMYLCASSAPGHSNLYEQYFGPGTRLTVT.

The chain employs TRBV7-6 and TRBJ2-7, with D possibly matching TRBD2 (5 bases). Between the trimmed V and J ends, which lost 4 bases and 2 bases, there was a span of 15 bases. Germline V gene sequence: CDR1 SGHVS, CDR2 FNYEAQ. The CDR3 covers 15 residues. The CDR3 loop is CASSSGVDYPYEQYF. Written as DNA, the CDR3 is TGTGCCAGCAGCTCCGGGGTGGATTACCCCTACGAGCAGTACTTC. Using reference TRBV7-6 and TRBJ2-7 for the parts outside the CDR3, the full variable domain is GAGVSQSPRYKVTKRGQDVALRCDPISGHVSLYWYRQALGQGPEFLTYFNYEAQQDKSGLPNDRFSAERPEGSISTLTIQRTEQRDSAMYRCASSSGVDYPYEQYFGPGTRLTVT.

This clone was found once. In DNA form, the CDR3 reads TGTGCCAGCAGTTCCGGGACACTCTTGAACACTGAAGCTTTCTTT. Amino acid sequence: CASSSGTLLNTEAFF. The gene calls are TRBV28 and TRBJ1-1; tentative D call: TRBD1 (6 bases). This CDR3 contains 15 residues. Per germline, CDR1 MDHEN and CDR2 SYDVKM. V was trimmed by 4 bases and J by 0 bases, leaving 12 bases between them.

This chain connects TRBV15 to TRBJ2-2; perhaps TRBD1 as D (5 bases). Germline lookup yields CDR1 LNHNV and CDR2 YYDKDF (reference sequence). Trimming took 0 bases from V and 2 from J, leaving 13 bases between them. This CDR3 spans 17 amino acids. The CDR3 coding sequence is TGTGCCACCAGCAGAGATCTTGACAGTCTAAACACCGGGGAGCTGTTTTTT. This translates into CATSRDLDSLNTGELFF.

The genes are TRBV11-2 and TRBJ1-3, with 7 nucleotides matching TRBD1. This CDR3 comprises 14 residues. The germline V gene has CDR1 SGHAT and CDR2 FQNNGV. After removal of 6 bases from V and 0 bases from J, the junction contained 2 bases not matched to a gene. CDR3 DNA: TGTGCCAGCAGACAGGGGAACTCTGGAAACACCATATATTTT. It yields the protein CASRQGNSGNTIYF. The full variable domain, rest sourced from reference TRBV11-2 and TRBJ1-3, is EAGVAQSPRYKIIEKRQSVAFWCNPISGHATLYWYQQILGQGPKLLIQFQNNGVVDDSQLPKDRFSAERLKGVDSTLKIQPAKLEDSAVYLCASRQGNSGNTIYFGEGSWLTVV.

The rearrangement uses TRBV19 and TRBJ2-3; TRBD1 might be the D (6 bases). The CDR3 covers 16 residues. From germline, CDR1 is LNHDA and CDR2 SQIVND (reference sequence). V was clipped by 0 bases and J by 0 bases, with 10 bases between them. The DNA for the CDR3 is TGTGCCAGTAGTATAGAGACAGGAGGTAGCACAGATACGCAGTATTTT. Its translation: CASSIETGGSTDTQYF.

This rearrangement joins TRBV2 to TRBJ2-7; 8 positions agree with TRBD1. CDR3 length: 17 residues. The germline V gene has CDR1 SNHLY and CDR2 FYNNEI. Trimming took 4 bases from V and 5 from J; bases not matched to a gene: 16. The CDR3 DNA reads TGTGCCAGCAGTGCGGGGCCTAGCGCCAGGGGGCGCGACGAGCAGTACTTC. Translation: CASSAGPSARGRDEQYF. The variable domain in full, with the rest retrieved from reference TRBV2 and TRBJ2-7, is EPEVTQTPSHQVTQMGQEVILRCVPISNHLYFYWYRQILGQKVEFLVSFYNNEISEKSEIFDDQFSVERPDGSNFTLKIRSTKLEDSAMYFCASSAGPSARGRDEQYFGPGTRLTVT.

The chain uses TRBV2 and TRBJ2-7, with D hard to call. CDR3 size: 14 residues. Per the germline V gene, CDR1 is SNHLY and CDR2 is FYNNEI. Trimming stripped 5 bases from V and 3 bases from J, with 14 bases between. The CDR3 region is CASSWSEQLYEQYF. In nucleotides, the CDR3 is TGTGCCAGCAGTTGGTCAGAACAGCTCTACGAGCAGTACTTC.